The clone carrying this TCR beta chain was detected only once. This record belongs to a study of blood T cell repertoires in COVID-19. Study-level background: COVID-19 samples from acute and convalescent phases originated in the United States, Italy and Spain. Sources were T cells, B-cell-depleted T cells, or PBMCs; the material itself was cDNA or gDNA.

In the source study's methods: Amplification of reference gene primers provided the estimated nucleated cell counts. This table comes from immunoSEQ multiplex PCR, and its TCRdb copy is limited to in-frame clones, with some not included. D and trimming were read from the DNA, whereas the V and J calls and clone size are those reported in that table. The top ten hold 15% to 20% of the sample, which has 130,000 or so clones, roughly 80% seen once. V dropped 2 bases and J dropped 0 bases, with 5 bases sitting between them. Germline assignment: CDR1 SNHLY and CDR2 FYNNEI. The CDR3 spans 15 residues. The receptor comes from a woman of 80 years or more with acute or convalescent COVID-19. The chain carries TRBV2 and TRBJ2-6; D remains ambiguous. Source material: peripheral blood. CDR3 amino acids: CASSETYSGANVLTF. CDR3 nucleotide sequence: TGTGCCAGCAGTGAAACTTACTCTGGGGCCAACGTCCTGACTTTC.